The 26 T cell receptor beta chains listed next were all sequenced from one sample in a study of control samples from healthy donors and cancer patients. Assay used: immunoSEQ multiplex PCR; TCRdb lists only in-frame clones, some missing. The repertoire holds 100,000 to 150,000 clones, with 90% as singletons. Sequencing was done on a sample of blood. These receptors all stem from a man aged 35 to 55 in good health.

The J gene is TRBJ2-2, the V gene TRBV4-1; weak D call: TRBD2 (5 bases). From germline, CDR1 is MGHRA and CDR2 YSYEKL. Trimming removed 1 base at V and 5 bases at J, with 11 bases between. This CDR3 comprises 15 residues. The chain's CDR3 is CASSQATSLTGELFF. CDR3 DNA sequence: TGCGCCAGCAGCCAAGCTACTAGTCTTACCGGGGAGCTGTTTTTT.

The chain employs TRBV4-2 and TRBJ2-7; 7 bases align to TRBD1. Germline V gene lookup returns CDR1 LGHNA and CDR2 YNFKEQ. V shed 2 bases, J shed 0 bases, and the junction held 4 bases outside the gene matches. The CDR3 spans 15 residues. This CDR3 is CASSQNSGGSYEQYF. The CDR3 DNA reads TGTGCCAGCAGCCAAAACTCAGGGGGCTCCTACGAGCAGTACTTC.

The gene calls are TRBV9 and TRBJ2-3; 12 positions agree with TRBD2. The CDR3 is 16 amino acids. V lost 4 bases, J lost 3 bases, and 6 bases stayed unmatched. CDR1 is SGDLS, CDR2 YYNGEE, per germline. CDR3 protein: CASSTYGLAGTDTQYF. CDR3 nucleotides: TGTGCCAGCAGCACCTATGGACTAGCGGGGACAGATACGCAGTATTTT.

This clone is a singleton in its sample. This chain's CDR3 is CASSDDRANYGYTF. In DNA form, the CDR3 reads TGTGCCAGCAGTGACGACAGAGCTAACTATGGCTACACCTTC. V gene TRBV6-1 combines with J gene TRBJ1-2, with D perhaps matching TRBD1 (5 bases). The CDR3 runs to 14 residues. Germline CDR1 MNHNS, CDR2 SASEGT. Deletions cut 3 bases from V and 0 bases from J, with 8 bases between.

This chain joins TRBV3-1 (or the pseudogene TRBV3-2) and TRBJ2-2; 9 bases match TRBD2. This CDR3 has 15 amino acids. V was pared by 7 bases and J by 5 bases, with 8 bases of the junction left unmatched. CDR1 is LGHDT and CDR2 is YNNKEL in the germline V gene (reference sequence). DNA of the CDR3: TGTGCCAGCAACGGGGGGACTAGCCGGACCGGGGAGCTGTTTTTT. This sequence encodes CASNGGTSRTGELFF.

There are a few counts of this clone. The rearrangement uses TRBV4-2 and TRBJ1-1, with D unresolved. Germline V gene sequence: CDR1 LGHNA, CDR2 YNFKEQ. V lost 0 bases to trimming and J lost 4 bases, with 12 bases between them. This CDR3 has 15 amino acids. In nucleotides, the CDR3 is TGTGCCAGCAGCCAAGATCCGAGCCAGTCCACTGAAGCTTTCTTT. Translation: CASSQDPSQSTEAFF.

The chain uses TRBV24-1 and TRBJ2-1; possibly TRBD2 for D (5 bases). The CDR3 totals 13 residues. V dropped 8 bases and J dropped 8 bases, with 15 bases sitting between them. The germline CDR1 and CDR2 sequences are KGHDR and SFDVKD. CDR3 DNA: TGTGCCACCAACGGGGTGGATCGCGATGAGCAGTTCTTC. Encoded protein: CATNGVDRDEQFF.

The chain uses TRBV7-9 and TRBJ1-4, with unresolved D. Trimming took 0 bases from V and 4 from J, leaving 9 bases between them. The CDR3 is 15 residues long. Germline-derived CDR1 and CDR2 are SEHNR and FQNEAQ (reference sequence). In DNA form, the CDR3 reads TGTGCCAGCAGCTTAGCCTCGGCCGATAATGAAAAACTGTTTTTT. Translating it yields CASSLASADNEKLFF. The full variable domain, completed using reference TRBV7-9 and TRBJ1-4, is DTGVSQNPRHKITKRGQNVTFRCDPISEHNRLYWYRQTLGQGPEFLTYFQNEAQLEKSRLLSDRFSAERPKGSFSTLEIQRTEQGDSAMYLCASSLASADNEKLFFGSGTQLSVL.

This sequence joins TRBV7-2 and TRBJ2-1; 9 bases are shared with TRBD2. The CDR3 is 15 residues long. V lost 1 base to trimming and J lost 8 bases; unmatched junction nucleotides: 6. Germline CDR1 reads SGHTA; CDR2 reads FQGNSA. The CDR3 protein is CASSLGGGEVYEQFF. DNA for the CDR3: TGTGCCAGCAGCTTAGGCGGGGGGGAGGTCTATGAGCAGTTCTTC.

In nucleotides, the CDR3 is TGTGCCAGCAGTGAATGGGGTCAGGGGTCCTACGAGCAGTACTTC. Translating it yields CASSEWGQGSYEQYF. The chain recombines TRBV6-1 with TRBJ2-7; a possible D gene is TRBD1 (6 bases). The V and J ends lost 2 bases and 1 base respectively, with 12 bases between them. The germline V gene encodes CDR1 MNHNS and CDR2 SASEGT. The CDR3 has 15 residues.

This chain connects TRBV13 to TRBJ1-5; D uncertain. The V and J ends lost 0 bases and 0 bases respectively, with 6 bases between them. Germline loops: CDR1 PRHDT, CDR2 FYEKMQ (reference sequence). This CDR3 is built from 15 residues. The CDR3: CASSLGQNSNQPQHF. DNA for the CDR3: TGTGCCAGCAGCTTAGGCCAGAATAGCAATCAGCCCCAGCATTTT.

Only one count was recorded for this clone. The J gene is TRBJ1-2, the V gene TRBV30; D remains ambiguous. This CDR3 is built from 12 residues. V lost 1 base to trimming and J lost 3 bases, with 6 bases between them. CDR1 is GTSNPN and CDR2 is SVGIG in the germline V gene (reference sequence). The CDR3 region has the DNA TGTGCCTGGAGTGGAACAGACTATGGCTACACCTTC. Its protein product is CAWSGTDYGYTF.

The rearrangement joins TRBV27 to TRBJ2-1, with D hard to call. The CDR3 is made up of 15 amino acids. Trimming shortened V by 6 bases and J by 0 bases, and 12 bases separated the two germline ends. Germline CDR1 reads MNHEY; CDR2 reads SMNVEV (reference sequence). The CDR3 bases are TGTGCCAGCAGCGTAGCTAGGAGCTCCTACAATGAGCAGTTCTTC. It specifies CASSVARSSYNEQFF.

This chain links TRBV18 with TRBJ2-5; D remains ambiguous. Trimming left V 5 bases short and J 3 bases short, with 10 bases between. This CDR3 region has 13 residues. Looked up from germline, CDR1 is KGHSH and CDR2 is LQKENI. CDR3 sequence (DNA): TGTGCCAGCTCAGCAGACACCGAAGAGACCCAGTACTTC. It translates to CASSADTEETQYF. Filled out from reference TRBV18 and TRBJ2-5, the complete variable domain reads NAGVMQNPRHLVRRRGQEARLRCSPMKGHSHVYWYRQLPEEGLKFMVYLQKENIIDESGMPKERFSAEFPKEGPSILRIQQVVRGDSAAYFCASSADTEETQYFGPGTRLLVL.

This rearrangement joins TRBV28 to TRBJ2-1; D not resolved. The CDR3 totals 14 residues. CDR1 MDHEN and CDR2 SYDVKM come from the germline V gene. V lost 7 bases and J lost 7, with 17 bases in between. The CDR3 nucleotides are TGTGCCAGCAACAGTAGGGCTCTGTGGAATGAGCAGTTCTTC. This codes for CASNSRALWNEQFF.

The V call is TRBV18, the J call TRBJ1-6; possible D gene TRBD1, 5 bases. The CDR3 consists of 15 residues. Germline values: CDR1 KGHSH, CDR2 LQKENI. The V end was cut by 2 bases, the J end by 7 bases, with 12 bases between. This chain's CDR3 is CASSPGGDWNSPLHF. For the CDR3, the DNA is TGTGCCAGCTCACCAGGGGGAGACTGGAATTCACCCCTCCACTTT.

The chain carries TRBV10-3 and TRBJ2-3; 10 positions match TRBD1. Losses at the gene ends were 10 bases for V and 2 bases for J; bases not matched to a gene: 6. Germline lookup yields CDR1 ENHRY and CDR2 SYGVKD. The CDR3 totals 14 residues. The CDR3 DNA is TGTGCCACCGGGGGGACAGGGGTCACAGATACGCAGTATTTT. This sequence encodes CATGGTGVTDTQYF.

V and J are TRBV5-1 and TRBJ2-5; no definite D call. V was trimmed by 6 bases and J by 5 bases, leaving 14 bases between them. This CDR3 region has 13 residues. In germline, CDR1 is SGHRS, CDR2 YFSETQ. CDR3 nucleotide sequence: TGCGCCAGCAACCCCCGCCCCGAGGAGACCCAGTACTTC. This gives the protein CASNPRPEETQYF.

The rearrangement links TRBV9 to TRBJ1-1; D ambiguous. The CDR3 is 15 residues long. Per germline, CDR1 SGDLS and CDR2 YYNGEE. Trimming shortened V by 0 bases and J by 3 bases, and 12 bases separated the two germline ends. The CDR3 here is CASSVGSGRYTEAFF. The CDR3 region has the DNA TGTGCCAGCAGCGTAGGATCAGGTCGCTACACTGAAGCTTTCTTT.

The V gene is TRBV11-3, the J gene TRBJ2-7; no clear D. This CDR3 region has 14 residues. Looked up from germline, CDR1 is SGHNT and CDR2 is YENEEA. V lost 1 base, J lost 3 bases, and 10 bases lay in between. Here the CDR3 reads CASSLGRQNYEQYF. Written as DNA, the CDR3 is TGTGCCAGCAGCTTAGGACGGCAGAACTACGAGCAGTACTTC.

V and J are TRBV5-1 and TRBJ2-1, with TRBD2 matching over 8 bases. Losses at the gene ends were 0 bases for V and 4 bases for J; bases not matched to a gene: 3. There are 15 residues in the CDR3. Germline V gene sequence: CDR1 SGHRS, CDR2 YFSETQ. CDR3 coding DNA: TGCGCCAGCAGCTTGGGCCGGGGGGGTTACAATGAGCAGTTCTTC. This sequence encodes CASSLGRGGYNEQFF.

This clone was seen only a few times. The chain employs TRBV27 and TRBJ2-3, with D perhaps matching TRBD1 (5 bases). CDR3 length: 13 amino acids. The ends were cut back, 6 bases at V and 8 bases at J, with 15 bases in the middle. CDR1 and CDR2 (germline): MNHEY, SMNVEV (reference sequence). The DNA of the CDR3 is TGTGCCAGCAGGACCACAGGCGATCTTACGCAGTATTTT. Translation gives CASRTTGDLTQYF.

The chain carries TRBV3-1 (or the pseudogene TRBV3-2) and TRBJ1-1; 9 bases are shared with TRBD1. CDR3 length: 14 amino acids. Germline V gene sequence: CDR1 LGHDT, CDR2 YNNKEL (reference sequence). After removal of 4 bases from V and 8 bases from J, the junction contained 8 bases not matched to a gene. As DNA, the CDR3 is TGTGCCAGCAGCCGACAGGGGGTCGTGGCCGAAGCTTTCTTT. Residues: CASSRQGVVAEAFF.

The chain combines TRBV2 with TRBJ1-2; 9 bases are shared with TRBD1. CDR1 SNHLY and CDR2 FYNNEI come from the germline V gene. The CDR3 is 16 residues long. V shed 2 bases and J 2 bases; nucleotides not matched to a gene: 6. The CDR3 is CASSEYFGTGNYGYTF. DNA for the CDR3: TGTGCCAGCAGTGAATACTTCGGGACAGGGAACTATGGCTACACCTTC.

The chain carries TRBV9 and TRBJ1-4; tentative D call: TRBD1 (5 bases). CDR3 length: 15 residues. From germline, CDR1 is SGDLS and CDR2 YYNGEE. V gave up 3 bases and J gave up 8 bases, with 17 bases separating them. This CDR3 is CASSDGNPGREKLFF. The CDR3 coding sequence is TGTGCCAGCAGCGATGGAAACCCAGGGAGAGAAAAACTGTTTTTT. Based on the CDR3 plus reference TRBV9 and TRBJ1-4, the full variable domain is DSGVTQTPKHLITATGQRVTLRCSPRSGDLSVYWYQQSLDQGLQFLIQYYNGEERAKGNILERFSAQQFPDLHSELNLSSLELGDSALYFCASSDGNPGREKLFFGSGTQLSVL.

This clone was seen once. This chain links TRBV5-4 with TRBJ2-1; 8 nucleotides agree with TRBD2. The CDR3 covers 16 residues. The germline V gene encodes CDR1 SGHNT and CDR2 YYREEE (reference sequence). V gave up 4 bases and J gave up 4 bases; unmatched junction bases: 10. The CDR3 here is CASSPLGGGQYNEQFF. In DNA, the CDR3 is TGTGCCAGCAGCCCTCTCGGGGGGGGGCAGTACAATGAGCAGTTCTTC.